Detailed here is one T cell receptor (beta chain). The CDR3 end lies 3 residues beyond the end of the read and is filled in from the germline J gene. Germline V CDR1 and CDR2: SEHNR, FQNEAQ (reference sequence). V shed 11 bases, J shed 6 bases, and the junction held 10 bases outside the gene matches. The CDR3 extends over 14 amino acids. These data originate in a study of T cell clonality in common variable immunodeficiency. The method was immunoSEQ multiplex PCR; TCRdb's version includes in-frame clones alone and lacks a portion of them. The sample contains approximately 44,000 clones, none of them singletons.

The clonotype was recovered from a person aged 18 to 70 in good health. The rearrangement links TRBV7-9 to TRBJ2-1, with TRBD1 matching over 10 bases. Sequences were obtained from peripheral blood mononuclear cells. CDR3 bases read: TGTGCCGTCTCGTCCCGGGACAGGGGCAATGAG. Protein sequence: CAVSSRDRGNE. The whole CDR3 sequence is CAVSSRDRGNEQFF. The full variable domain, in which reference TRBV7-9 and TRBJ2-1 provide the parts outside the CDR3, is DTGVSQNPRHKITKRGQNVTFRCDPISEHNRLYWYRQTLGQGPEFLTYFQNEAQLEKSRLLSDRFSAERPKGSFSTLEIQRTEQGDSAMYLCAVSSRDRGNEQFFGPGTRLTVL.